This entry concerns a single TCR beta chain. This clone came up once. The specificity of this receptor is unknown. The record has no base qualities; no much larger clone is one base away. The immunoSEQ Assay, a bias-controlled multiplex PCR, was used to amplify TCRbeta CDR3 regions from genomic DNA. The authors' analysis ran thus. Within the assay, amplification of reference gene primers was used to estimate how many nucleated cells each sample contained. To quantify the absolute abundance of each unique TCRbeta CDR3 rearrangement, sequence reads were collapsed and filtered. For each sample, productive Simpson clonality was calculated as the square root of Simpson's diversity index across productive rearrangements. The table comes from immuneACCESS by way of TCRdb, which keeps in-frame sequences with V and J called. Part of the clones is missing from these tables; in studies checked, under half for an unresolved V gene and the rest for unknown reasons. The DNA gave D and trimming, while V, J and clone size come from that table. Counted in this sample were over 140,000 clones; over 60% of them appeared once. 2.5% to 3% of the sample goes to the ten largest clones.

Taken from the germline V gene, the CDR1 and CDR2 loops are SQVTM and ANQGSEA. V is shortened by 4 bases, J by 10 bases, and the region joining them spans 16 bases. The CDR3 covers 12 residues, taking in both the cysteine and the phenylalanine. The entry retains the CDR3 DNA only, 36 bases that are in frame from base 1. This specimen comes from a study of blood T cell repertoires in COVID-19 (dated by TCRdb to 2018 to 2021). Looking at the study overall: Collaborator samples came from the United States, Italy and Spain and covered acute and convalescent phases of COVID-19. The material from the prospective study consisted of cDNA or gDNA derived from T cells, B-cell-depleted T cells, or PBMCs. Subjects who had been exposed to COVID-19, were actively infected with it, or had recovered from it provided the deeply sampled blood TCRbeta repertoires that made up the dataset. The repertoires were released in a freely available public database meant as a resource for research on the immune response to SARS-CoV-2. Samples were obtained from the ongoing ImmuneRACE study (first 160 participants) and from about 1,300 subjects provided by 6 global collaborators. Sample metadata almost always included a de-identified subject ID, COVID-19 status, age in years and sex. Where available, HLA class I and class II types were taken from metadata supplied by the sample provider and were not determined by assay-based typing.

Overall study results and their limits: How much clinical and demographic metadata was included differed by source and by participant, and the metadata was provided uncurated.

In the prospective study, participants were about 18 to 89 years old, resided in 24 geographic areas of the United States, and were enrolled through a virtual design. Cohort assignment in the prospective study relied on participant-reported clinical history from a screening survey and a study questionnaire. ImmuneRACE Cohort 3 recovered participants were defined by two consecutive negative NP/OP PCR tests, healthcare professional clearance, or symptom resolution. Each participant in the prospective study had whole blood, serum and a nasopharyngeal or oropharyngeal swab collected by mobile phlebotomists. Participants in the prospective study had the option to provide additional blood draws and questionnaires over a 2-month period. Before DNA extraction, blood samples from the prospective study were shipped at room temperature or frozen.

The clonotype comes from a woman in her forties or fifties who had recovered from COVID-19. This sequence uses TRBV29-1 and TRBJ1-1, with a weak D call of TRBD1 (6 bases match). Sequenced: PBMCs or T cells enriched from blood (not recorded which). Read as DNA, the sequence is TGCAGCGTTGTAGGGGGGGGCAGGGTAGCTTTCTTT. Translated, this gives CSVVGGGRVAFF.